This T cell receptor beta chain was observed in a study of blood T cells in healthy people across ages. Study-wide points: Higher diversity and more naive CD4+ cells were features of long-lived donors, compared to aged donors.

The second PCR ran roughly 7 to 11 cycles with a sample-barcoded 5' primer and J-beta primers. A single record per CDR3 protein comes from TCRdb applying MiXCR to the 5' RACE reads. The data hold over 1.5 million distinct CDR3 sequences, with roughly 52% observed a single time. The V gene end was trimmed by 6 bases and the J gene end by 8 bases; junction bases not matched to a gene: 9. Germline CDR1 LNHDA, CDR2 SQIVND (reference sequence). CDR3 length equals 14 residues. Comment on this clonotype: What it binds is unknown.

V usage is TRBV19 and J usage is TRBJ2-1; 8 bases match TRBD2. Sequencing was done on a sample of blood. This clonotype was obtained from a woman aged 40 to 49 in good health. This CDR3 reads CASRVGLANDEQFF. The CDR3 DNA follows: TGTGCCAGTAGGGTTGGACTAGCTAACGATGAGCAGTTCTTC. The full variable domain, with the rest looked up from reference TRBV19 and TRBJ2-1, is DGGITQSPKYLFRKEGQNVTLSCEQNLNHDAMYWYRQDPGQGLRLIYYSQIVNDFQKGDIAEGYSVSREKKESFPLTVTSAQKNPTAFYLCASRVGLANDEQFFGPGTRLTVL.